This T cell receptor (beta chain) stems from a study of blood T cell repertoires in COVID-19. The germline V gene encodes CDR1 SGHDT and CDR2 YYEEEE. The CDR3 is 14 residues long. Trimming took 7 bases from V and 4 from J, leaving 17 bases between them. Sequencing was performed with immunoSEQ multiplex PCR; in TCRdb, only in-frame clones are kept and a portion is missing. The sample contains 200,000 to 300,000 clones, about 91% of which appear only once. Sequenced: PBMCs or T cells enriched from blood (not recorded which). The TCR comes from a woman aged 40 to 50 with acute COVID-19. The chain uses TRBV5-6 and TRBJ2-5; no clear D. CDR3 in DNA: TGTGCCAGCTCGGCGGCCTTACCCCCAGAGACCCAGTACTTC. Translated, it gives CASSAALPPETQYF.